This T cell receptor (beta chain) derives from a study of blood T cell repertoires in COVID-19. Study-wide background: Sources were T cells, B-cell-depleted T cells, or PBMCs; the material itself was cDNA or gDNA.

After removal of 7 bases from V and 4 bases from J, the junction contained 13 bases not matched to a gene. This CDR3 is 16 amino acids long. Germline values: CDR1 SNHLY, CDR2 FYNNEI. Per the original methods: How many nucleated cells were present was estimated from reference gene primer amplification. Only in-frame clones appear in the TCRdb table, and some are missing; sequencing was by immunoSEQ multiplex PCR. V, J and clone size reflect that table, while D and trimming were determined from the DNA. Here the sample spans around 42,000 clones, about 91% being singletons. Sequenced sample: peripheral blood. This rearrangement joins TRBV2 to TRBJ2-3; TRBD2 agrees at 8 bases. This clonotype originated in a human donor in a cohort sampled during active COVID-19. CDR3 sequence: CASTTSRTSGADTQYF. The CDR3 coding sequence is TGTGCCAGCACCACCTCCAGAACTAGCGGTGCAGATACGCAGTATTTT.